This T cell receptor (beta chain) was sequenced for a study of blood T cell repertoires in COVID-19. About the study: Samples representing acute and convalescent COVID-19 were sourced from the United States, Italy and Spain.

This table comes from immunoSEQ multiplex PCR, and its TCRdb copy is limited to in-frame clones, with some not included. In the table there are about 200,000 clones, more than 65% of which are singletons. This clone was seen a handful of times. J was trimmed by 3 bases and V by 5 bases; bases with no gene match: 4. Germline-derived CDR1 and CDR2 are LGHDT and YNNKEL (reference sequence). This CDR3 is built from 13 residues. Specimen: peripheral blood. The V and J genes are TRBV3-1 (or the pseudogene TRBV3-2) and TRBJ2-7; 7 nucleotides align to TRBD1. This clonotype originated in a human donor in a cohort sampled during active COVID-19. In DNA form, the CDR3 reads TGTGCCAGCAGCACCCGGGACAGCTACGAGCAGTACTTC. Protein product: CASSTRDSYEQYF.